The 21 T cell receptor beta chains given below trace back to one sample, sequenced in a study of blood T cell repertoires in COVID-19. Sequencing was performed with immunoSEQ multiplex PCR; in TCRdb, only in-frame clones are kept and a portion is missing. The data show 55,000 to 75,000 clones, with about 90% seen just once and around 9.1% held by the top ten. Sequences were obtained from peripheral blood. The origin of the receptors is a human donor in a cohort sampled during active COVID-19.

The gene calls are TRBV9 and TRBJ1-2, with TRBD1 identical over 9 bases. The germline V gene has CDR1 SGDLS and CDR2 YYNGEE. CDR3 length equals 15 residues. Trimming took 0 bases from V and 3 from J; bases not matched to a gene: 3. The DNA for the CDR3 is TGTGCCAGCAGCGTAGGGACAGGGGCGGACTATGGCTACACCTTC. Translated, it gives CASSVGTGADYGYTF.

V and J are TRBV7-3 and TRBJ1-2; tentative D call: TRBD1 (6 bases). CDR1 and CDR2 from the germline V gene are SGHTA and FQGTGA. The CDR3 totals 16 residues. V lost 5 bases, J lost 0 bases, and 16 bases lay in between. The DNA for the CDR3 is TGTGCCAGCAGCCCGCATCGGACAGTTTCTAACTATGGCTACACCTTC. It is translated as CASSPHRTVSNYGYTF.

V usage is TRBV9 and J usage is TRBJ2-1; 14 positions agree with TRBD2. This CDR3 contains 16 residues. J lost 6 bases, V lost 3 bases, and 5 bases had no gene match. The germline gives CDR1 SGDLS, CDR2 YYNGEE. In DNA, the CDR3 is TGTGCCAGCAGCGGACATGGACTAGCGGGGGGCAATGAGCAGTTCTTC. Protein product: CASSGHGLAGGNEQFF.

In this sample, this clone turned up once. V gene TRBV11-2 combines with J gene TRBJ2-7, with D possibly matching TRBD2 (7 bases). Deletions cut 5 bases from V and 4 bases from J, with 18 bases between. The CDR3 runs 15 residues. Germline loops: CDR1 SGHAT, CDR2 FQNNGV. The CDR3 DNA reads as TGTGCCAGCAGCCCTACGGGGAGGGGGAGGTACGAGCAGTACTTC. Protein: CASSPTGRGRYEQYF.

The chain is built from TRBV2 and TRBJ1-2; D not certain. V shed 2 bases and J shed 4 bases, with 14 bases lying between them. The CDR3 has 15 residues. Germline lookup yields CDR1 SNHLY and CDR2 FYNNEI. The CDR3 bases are TGTGCCAGCAGTGAAAACTCCCGCCTGCTCTATGGCTACACCTTC. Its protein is CASSENSRLLYGYTF.

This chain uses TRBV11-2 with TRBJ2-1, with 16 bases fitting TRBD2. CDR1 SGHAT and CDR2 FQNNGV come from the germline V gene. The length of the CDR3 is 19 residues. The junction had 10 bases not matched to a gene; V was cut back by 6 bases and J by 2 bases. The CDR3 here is CASRPISGLAGGAYNEQFF. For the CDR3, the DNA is TGTGCCAGCAGACCAATCTCGGGACTAGCGGGGGGGGCCTACAATGAGCAGTTCTTC.

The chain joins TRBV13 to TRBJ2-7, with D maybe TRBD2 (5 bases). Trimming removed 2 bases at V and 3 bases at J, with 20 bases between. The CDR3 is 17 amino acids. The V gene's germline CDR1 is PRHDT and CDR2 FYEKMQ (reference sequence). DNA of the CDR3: TGTGCCAGCAGCTTAACGCCCAGTGGGCTAGCCAACTACGAGCAGTACTTC. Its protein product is CASSLTPSGLANYEQYF.

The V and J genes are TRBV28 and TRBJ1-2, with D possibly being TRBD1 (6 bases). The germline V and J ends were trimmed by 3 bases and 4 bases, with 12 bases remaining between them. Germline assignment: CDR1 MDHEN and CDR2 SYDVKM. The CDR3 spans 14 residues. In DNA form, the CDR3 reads TGTGCCAGCAGTTTTAGCCAGGGGATCTATGGCTACACCTTC. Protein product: CASSFSQGIYGYTF.

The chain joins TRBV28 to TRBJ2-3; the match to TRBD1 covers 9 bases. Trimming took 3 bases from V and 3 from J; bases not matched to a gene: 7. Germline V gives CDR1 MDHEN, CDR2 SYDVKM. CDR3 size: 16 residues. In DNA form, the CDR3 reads TGTGCCAGCAGTTTGTTTTGGACAGGGGCTACAGATACGCAGTATTTT. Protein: CASSLFWTGATDTQYF. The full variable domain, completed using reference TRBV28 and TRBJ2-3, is DVKVTQSSRYLVKRTGEKVFLECVQDMDHENMFWYRQDPGLGLRLIYFSYDVKMKEKGDIPEGYSVSREKKERFSLILESASTNQTSMYLCASSLFWTGATDTQYFGPGTRLTVL.

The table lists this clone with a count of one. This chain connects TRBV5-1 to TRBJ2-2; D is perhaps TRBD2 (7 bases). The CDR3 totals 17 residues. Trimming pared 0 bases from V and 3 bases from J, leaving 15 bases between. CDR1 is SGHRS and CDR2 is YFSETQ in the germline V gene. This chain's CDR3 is CASSLGSPGGHTGELFF. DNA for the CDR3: TGCGCCAGCAGCTTGGGAAGTCCCGGGGGGCACACCGGGGAGCTGTTTTTT.

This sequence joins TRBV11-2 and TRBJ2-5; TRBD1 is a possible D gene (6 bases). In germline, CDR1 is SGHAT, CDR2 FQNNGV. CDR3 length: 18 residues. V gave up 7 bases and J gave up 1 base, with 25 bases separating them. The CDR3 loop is CASTHYRDTSSPQETQYF. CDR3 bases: TGTGCCAGCACCCATTACAGGGACACCAGCTCCCCCCAAGAGACCCAGTACTTC.

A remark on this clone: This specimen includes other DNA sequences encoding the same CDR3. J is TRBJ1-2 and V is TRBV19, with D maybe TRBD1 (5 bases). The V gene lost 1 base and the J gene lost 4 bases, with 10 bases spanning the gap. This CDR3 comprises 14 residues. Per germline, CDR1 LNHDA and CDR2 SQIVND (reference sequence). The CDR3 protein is CASSIAQGGYGYTF. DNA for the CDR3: TGTGCCAGTAGTATAGCGCAGGGAGGCTATGGCTACACCTTC.

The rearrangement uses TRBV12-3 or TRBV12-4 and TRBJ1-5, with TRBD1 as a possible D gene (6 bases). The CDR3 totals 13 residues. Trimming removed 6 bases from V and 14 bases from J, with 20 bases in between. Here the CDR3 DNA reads TGTGCCAGCAGCTCACAGGGTGCGATGGCCGAGCATTTT. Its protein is CASSSQGAMAEHF.

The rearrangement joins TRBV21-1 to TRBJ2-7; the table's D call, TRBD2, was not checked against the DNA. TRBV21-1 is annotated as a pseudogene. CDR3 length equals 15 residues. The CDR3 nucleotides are TGTGCCAGCAGGCTTAGGGACTTCCCCCGGGGCGAGCAGTACTTC. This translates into CASRLRDFPRGEQYF.

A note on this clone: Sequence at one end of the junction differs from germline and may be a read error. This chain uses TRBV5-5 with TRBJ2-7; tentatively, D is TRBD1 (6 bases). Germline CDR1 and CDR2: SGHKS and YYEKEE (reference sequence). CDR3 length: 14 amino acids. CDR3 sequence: CASRLGQGYYEQYF. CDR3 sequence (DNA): TGTGCCAGCAGGTTGGGACAAGGCTACTACGAGCAGTACTTC.

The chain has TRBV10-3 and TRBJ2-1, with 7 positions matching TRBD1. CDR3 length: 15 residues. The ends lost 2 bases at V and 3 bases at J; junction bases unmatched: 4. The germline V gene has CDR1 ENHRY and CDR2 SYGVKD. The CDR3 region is CAISEEGALYNEQFF. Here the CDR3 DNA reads TGTGCCATCAGTGAGGAGGGGGCACTCTACAATGAGCAGTTCTTC.

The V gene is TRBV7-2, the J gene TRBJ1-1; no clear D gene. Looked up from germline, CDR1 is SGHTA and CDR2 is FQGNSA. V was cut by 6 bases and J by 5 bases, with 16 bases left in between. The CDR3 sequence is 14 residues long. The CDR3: CASSYLTGRTEAFF. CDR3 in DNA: TGTGCCAGCAGTTATCTGACGGGTAGGACTGAAGCTTTCTTT.

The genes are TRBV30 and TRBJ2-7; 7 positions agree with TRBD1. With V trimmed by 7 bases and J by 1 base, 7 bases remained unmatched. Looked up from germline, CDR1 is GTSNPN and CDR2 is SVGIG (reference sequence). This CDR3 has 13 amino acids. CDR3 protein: CASNRDSSYEQYF. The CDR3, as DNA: TGTGCCTCGAACCGGGACAGTTCCTACGAGCAGTACTTC.

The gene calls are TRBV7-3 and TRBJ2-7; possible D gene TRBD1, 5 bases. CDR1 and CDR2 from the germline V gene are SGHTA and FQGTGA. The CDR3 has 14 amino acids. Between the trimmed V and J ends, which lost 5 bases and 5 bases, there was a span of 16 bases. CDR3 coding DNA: TGTGCCAGCAGCCAAATGGGGCTCCCGGACGAGCAGTACTTC. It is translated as CASSQMGLPDEQYF.

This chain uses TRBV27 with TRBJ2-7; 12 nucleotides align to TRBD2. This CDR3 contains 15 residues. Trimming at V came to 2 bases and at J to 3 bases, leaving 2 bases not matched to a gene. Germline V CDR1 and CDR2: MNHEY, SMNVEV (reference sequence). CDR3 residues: CASSLGLAGNYEQYF. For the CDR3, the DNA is TGTGCCAGCAGTTTAGGACTAGCGGGGAACTACGAGCAGTACTTC.

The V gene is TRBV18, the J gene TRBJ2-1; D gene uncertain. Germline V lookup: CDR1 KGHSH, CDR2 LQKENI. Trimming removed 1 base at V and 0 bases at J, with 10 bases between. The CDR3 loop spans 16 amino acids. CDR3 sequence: CASSPLGTGSYNEQFF. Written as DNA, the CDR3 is TGTGCCAGCTCACCACTAGGAACGGGCTCCTACAATGAGCAGTTCTTC.